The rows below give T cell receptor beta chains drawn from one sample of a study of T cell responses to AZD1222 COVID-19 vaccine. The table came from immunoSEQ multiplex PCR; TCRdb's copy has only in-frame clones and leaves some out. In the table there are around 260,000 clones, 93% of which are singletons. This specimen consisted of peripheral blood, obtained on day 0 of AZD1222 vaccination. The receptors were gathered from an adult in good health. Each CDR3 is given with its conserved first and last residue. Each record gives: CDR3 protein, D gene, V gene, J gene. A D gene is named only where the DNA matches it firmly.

cdr3_aa: CASSPPPGTEETQYF; d_call: TRBD1; v_call: TRBV5-6; j_call: TRBJ2-5
cdr3_aa: CASSKLSGEKTYEQYF; d_call: -; v_call: TRBV21-1; j_call: TRBJ2-7
cdr3_aa: CASSLGQTNEKLFF; d_call: -; v_call: TRBV11-2; j_call: TRBJ1-4
cdr3_aa: CASSQRGTEQFF; d_call: -; v_call: TRBV3-1/TRBV3-2; j_call: TRBJ2-1
cdr3_aa: CASSGGSGTGHGYTF; d_call: -; v_call: TRBV21-1; j_call: TRBJ1-2
cdr3_aa: CASSPWVDQPQHF; d_call: -; v_call: TRBV7-2; j_call: TRBJ1-5
cdr3_aa: CASSPSPKGGAIQYF; d_call: -; v_call: TRBV11-1; j_call: TRBJ2-4
cdr3_aa: CASSKDRAVEGYTF; d_call: TRBD1; v_call: TRBV5-1; j_call: TRBJ1-2
cdr3_aa: CASSSIGSYATF; d_call: -; v_call: TRBV7-9; j_call: TRBJ1-2
cdr3_aa: CASSSLGGLGQPQHF; d_call: -; v_call: TRBV27; j_call: TRBJ1-5
cdr3_aa: CASSMGRDQPQHF; d_call: -; v_call: TRBV19; j_call: TRBJ1-5
cdr3_aa: CASKTDRVNTEAFF; d_call: TRBD1; v_call: TRBV28; j_call: TRBJ1-1
cdr3_aa: CASSAIGSSGGYTF; d_call: -; v_call: TRBV3-1/TRBV3-2; j_call: TRBJ1-2
cdr3_aa: CASSFLPAGQETQYF; d_call: -; v_call: TRBV28; j_call: TRBJ2-5
cdr3_aa: CASSYSRAGGSDTQYF; d_call: TRBD2; v_call: TRBV6-2/TRBV6-3; j_call: TRBJ2-3
cdr3_aa: CASSVGGPVYGYTF; d_call: -; v_call: TRBV2; j_call: TRBJ1-2
cdr3_aa: CASSYSAGREKLFF; d_call: -; v_call: TRBV6-5; j_call: TRBJ1-4
cdr3_aa: CASAIDGNTEAFF; d_call: -; v_call: TRBV5-1; j_call: TRBJ1-1
cdr3_aa: CSIWGGDSSNTGELFF; d_call: TRBD2; v_call: TRBV29-1; j_call: TRBJ2-2
cdr3_aa: CASSSLRGTGELFF; d_call: -; v_call: TRBV7-9; j_call: TRBJ2-2
cdr3_aa: CASSRRNEQFF; d_call: -; v_call: TRBV19; j_call: TRBJ2-1
cdr3_aa: CASSEVLRRHYEQYF; d_call: -; v_call: TRBV2; j_call: TRBJ2-7
cdr3_aa: CASSLTSGSYEQYF; d_call: TRBD2; v_call: TRBV28; j_call: TRBJ2-7
cdr3_aa: CSVGRRNTEAFF; d_call: -; v_call: TRBV29-1; j_call: TRBJ1-1
cdr3_aa: CASSLMQGANSPLHF; d_call: TRBD1; v_call: TRBV7-3; j_call: TRBJ1-6
cdr3_aa: CASSLMEGAQETQYF; d_call: -; v_call: TRBV5-1; j_call: TRBJ2-5
cdr3_aa: CASGTGTGYGYTF; d_call: TRBD1; v_call: TRBV25-1; j_call: TRBJ1-2
cdr3_aa: CSATGSSGANVLTF; d_call: -; v_call: TRBV29-1; j_call: TRBJ2-6
cdr3_aa: CASSSQDRESPLHF; d_call: TRBD1; v_call: TRBV5-4; j_call: TRBJ1-6
cdr3_aa: CSASARVNTEAFF; d_call: -; v_call: TRBV20-1; j_call: TRBJ1-1
cdr3_aa: CASSMTGYTEAFF; d_call: -; v_call: TRBV11-2; j_call: TRBJ1-1
cdr3_aa: CASSWRDRGPYNEQFF; d_call: TRBD1; v_call: TRBV5-1; j_call: TRBJ2-1
cdr3_aa: CASSQDLRAGVKPQHF; d_call: -; v_call: TRBV3-1/TRBV3-2; j_call: TRBJ1-5
cdr3_aa: CASSVTGGLGYTF; d_call: TRBD1; v_call: TRBV9; j_call: TRBJ1-2
cdr3_aa: CASSPQEEGEQFF; d_call: -; v_call: TRBV18; j_call: TRBJ2-1
cdr3_aa: CSVLRGPISYGYTF; d_call: -; v_call: TRBV29-1; j_call: TRBJ1-2
cdr3_aa: CASSFGGTGLGAFF; d_call: TRBD1; v_call: TRBV28; j_call: TRBJ1-1
cdr3_aa: CASSQLSGGYNEQFF; d_call: TRBD2; v_call: TRBV4-1; j_call: TRBJ2-1
cdr3_aa: CASSGWNEQFF; d_call: -; v_call: TRBV25-1; j_call: TRBJ2-1
cdr3_aa: CASSEPGRTSTDTQYF; d_call: -; v_call: TRBV28; j_call: TRBJ2-3
cdr3_aa: CASSPPGGAGYEQYF; d_call: -; v_call: TRBV18; j_call: TRBJ2-7
cdr3_aa: CASSIPSRVFGYTF; d_call: -; v_call: TRBV19; j_call: TRBJ1-2
cdr3_aa: CASTLQIAGNTIYF; d_call: -; v_call: TRBV2; j_call: TRBJ1-3
cdr3_aa: CASSQEQGYSYEQYF; d_call: -; v_call: TRBV4-1; j_call: TRBJ2-7
cdr3_aa: CASSDGHSVRTQYF; d_call: -; v_call: TRBV6-1; j_call: TRBJ2-3
cdr3_aa: CARSLNQPQHF; d_call: -; v_call: TRBV11-2; j_call: TRBJ1-5
cdr3_aa: CASSIRPGVGRVVYGYTF; d_call: -; v_call: TRBV19; j_call: TRBJ1-2